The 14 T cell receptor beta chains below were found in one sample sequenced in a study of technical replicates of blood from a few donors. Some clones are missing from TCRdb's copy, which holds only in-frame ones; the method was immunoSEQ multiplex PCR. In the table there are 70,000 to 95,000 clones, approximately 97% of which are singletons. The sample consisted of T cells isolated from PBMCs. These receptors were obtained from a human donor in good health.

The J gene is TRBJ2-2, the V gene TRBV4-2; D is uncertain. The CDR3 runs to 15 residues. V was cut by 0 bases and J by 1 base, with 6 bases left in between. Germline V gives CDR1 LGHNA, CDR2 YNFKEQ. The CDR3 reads CASSQDTGNTGELFF. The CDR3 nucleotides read TGTGCCAGCAGCCAAGATACCGGGAACACCGGGGAGCTGTTTTTT.

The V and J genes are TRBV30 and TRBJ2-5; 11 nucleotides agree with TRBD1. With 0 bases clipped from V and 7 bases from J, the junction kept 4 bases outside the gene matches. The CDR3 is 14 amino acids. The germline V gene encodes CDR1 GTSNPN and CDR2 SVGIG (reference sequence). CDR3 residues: CAWSVRGTGGTQYF. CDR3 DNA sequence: TGTGCCTGGAGTGTACGGGGGACAGGGGGGACCCAGTACTTC. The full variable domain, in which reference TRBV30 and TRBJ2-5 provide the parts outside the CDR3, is SQTIHQWPATLVQPVGSPLSLECTVEGTSNPNLYWYRQAAGRGLQLLFYSVGIGQISSEVPQNLSASRPQDRQFILSSKKLLLSDSGFYLCAWSVRGTGGTQYFGPGTRLLVL.

CDR3: CASSVSYNEKLFF. CDR3 in DNA: TGTGCCAGCAGCGTCTCCTATAATGAAAAACTGTTTTTT. The chain combines TRBV14 with TRBJ1-4; D call uncertain. The V gene lost 5 bases and the J gene lost 4 bases, with 8 bases spanning the gap. Germline CDR1 and CDR2: SGHDN and FVKESK. The CDR3 runs 13 residues.

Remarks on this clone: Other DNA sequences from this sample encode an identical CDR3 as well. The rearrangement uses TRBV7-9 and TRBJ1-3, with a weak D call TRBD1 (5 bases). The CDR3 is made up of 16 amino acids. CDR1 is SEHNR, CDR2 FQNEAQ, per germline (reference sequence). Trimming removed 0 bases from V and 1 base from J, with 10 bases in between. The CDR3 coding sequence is TGTGCCAGCAGCTTAGCCCAGGGTTCGTCTGGAAACACCATATATTTT. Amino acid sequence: CASSLAQGSSGNTIYF.

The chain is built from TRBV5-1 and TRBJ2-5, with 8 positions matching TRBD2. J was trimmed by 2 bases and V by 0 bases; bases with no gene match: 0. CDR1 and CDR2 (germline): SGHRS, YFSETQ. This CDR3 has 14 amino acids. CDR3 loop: CASSLGLAQETQYF. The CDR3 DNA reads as TGCGCCAGCAGCTTGGGACTAGCGCAAGAGACCCAGTACTTC.

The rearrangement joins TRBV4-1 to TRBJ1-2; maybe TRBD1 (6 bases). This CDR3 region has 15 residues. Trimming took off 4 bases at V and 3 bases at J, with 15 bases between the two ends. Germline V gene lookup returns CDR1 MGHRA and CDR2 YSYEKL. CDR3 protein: CASSLIRGGDYGYTF. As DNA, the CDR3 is TGCGCCAGCAGCCTTATTAGAGGGGGGGACTATGGCTACACCTTC.

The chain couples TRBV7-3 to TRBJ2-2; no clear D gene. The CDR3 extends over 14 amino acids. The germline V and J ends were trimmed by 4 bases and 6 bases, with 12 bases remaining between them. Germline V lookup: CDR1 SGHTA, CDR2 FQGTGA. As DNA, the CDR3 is TGTGCCAGCAGCTCCAATCTCCAGGCCGGGGAGCTGTTTTTT. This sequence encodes CASSSNLQAGELFF.

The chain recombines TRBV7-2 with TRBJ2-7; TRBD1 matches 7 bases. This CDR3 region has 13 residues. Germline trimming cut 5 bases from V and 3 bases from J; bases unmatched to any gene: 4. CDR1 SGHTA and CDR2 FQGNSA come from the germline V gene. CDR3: CASSQGQIYEQYF. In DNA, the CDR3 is TGTGCCAGCAGCCAGGGACAGATCTACGAGCAGTACTTC.

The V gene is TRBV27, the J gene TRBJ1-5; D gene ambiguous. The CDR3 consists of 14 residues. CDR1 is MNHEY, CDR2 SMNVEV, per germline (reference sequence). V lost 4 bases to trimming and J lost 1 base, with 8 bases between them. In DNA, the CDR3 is TGTGCCAGCAGTTCCTCCCGGAGCAATCAGCCCCAGCATTTT. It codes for CASSSSRSNQPQHF.

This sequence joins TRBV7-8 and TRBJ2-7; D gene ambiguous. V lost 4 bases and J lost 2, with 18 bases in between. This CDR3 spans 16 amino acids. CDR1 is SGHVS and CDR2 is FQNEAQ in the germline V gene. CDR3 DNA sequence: TGTGCCAGCAGCTCCCACAGAGATAGAAGGACCTACGAGCAGTACTTC. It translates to CASSSHRDRRTYEQYF.

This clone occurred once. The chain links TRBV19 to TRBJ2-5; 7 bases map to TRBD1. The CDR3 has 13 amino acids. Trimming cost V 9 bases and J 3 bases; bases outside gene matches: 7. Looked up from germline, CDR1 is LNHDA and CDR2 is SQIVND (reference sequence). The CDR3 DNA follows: TGTGCCAGCCAGGACAGGCCTAAAGAGACCCAGTACTTC. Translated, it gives CASQDRPKETQYF. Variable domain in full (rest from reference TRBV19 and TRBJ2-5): DGGITQSPKYLFRKEGQNVTLSCEQNLNHDAMYWYRQDPGQGLRLIYYSQIVNDFQKGDIAEGYSVSREKKESFPLTVTSAQKNPTAFYLCASQDRPKETQYFGPGTRLLVL.

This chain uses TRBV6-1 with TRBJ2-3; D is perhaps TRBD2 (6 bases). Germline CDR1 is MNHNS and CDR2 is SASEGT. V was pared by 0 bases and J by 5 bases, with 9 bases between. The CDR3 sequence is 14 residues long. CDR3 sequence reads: CASSEAGREDTQYF. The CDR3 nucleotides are TGTGCCAGCAGTGAAGCGGGGCGGGAAGATACGCAGTATTTT.

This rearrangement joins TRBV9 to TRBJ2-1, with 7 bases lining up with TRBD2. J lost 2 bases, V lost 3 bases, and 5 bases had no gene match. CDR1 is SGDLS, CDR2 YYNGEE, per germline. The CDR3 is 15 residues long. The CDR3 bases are TGTGCCAGCAGCGAGACAAGCGGGACCTACAATGAGCAGTTCTTC. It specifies CASSETSGTYNEQFF.

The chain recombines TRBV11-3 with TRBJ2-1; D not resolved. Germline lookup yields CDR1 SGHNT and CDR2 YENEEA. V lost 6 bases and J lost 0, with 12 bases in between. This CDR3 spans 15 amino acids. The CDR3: CASSPRINSYNEQFF. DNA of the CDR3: TGTGCCAGCAGTCCCAGAATTAACTCCTACAATGAGCAGTTCTTC.